The 5 T cell receptor beta chains given below trace back to one sample, sequenced in a study of response to subunit inactivated influenza vaccine. TCRdb redid the calling of the RT-PCR reads with MiXCR, one entry per CDR3 protein. The sample consists of over 650,000 distinct CDR3 sequences, less than 20% of them appearing once. The sequenced sample was PBMCs from blood, obtained 4 to 6 days after vaccination. The receptor set was obtained from a man over 45 who received an inactivated influenza vaccine.

This sequence joins TRBV20-1 and TRBJ1-1; perhaps TRBD1 as D (5 bases). The CDR3 covers 14 residues. Germline-derived CDR1 and CDR2 are DFQATT and SNEGSKA (reference sequence). The V and J ends lost 7 bases and 1 base respectively, with 16 bases between them. This chain's CDR3 is CSVRGRQKNTEAFF. In DNA, the CDR3 is TGCAGTGTAAGAGGGAGACAGAAGAACACTGAAGCTTTCTTT.

This clonotype showed up many times. Here the CDR3 DNA reads TGTGCCAGCAGTTCCGAAGGACTAGCGGGCGGCGAGACCCAGTACTTC. Its protein product is CASSSEGLAGGETQYF. The chain has TRBV12-3 or TRBV12-4 and TRBJ2-5; TRBD2 aligns across 11 bases. V lost 4 bases, J lost 5 bases, and 9 bases stayed unmatched. This CDR3 has 16 residues.

This clonotype was recorded a few times. The chain uses TRBV20-1 and TRBJ2-7; 7 nucleotides line up with TRBD1. The germline gives CDR1 DFQATT, CDR2 SNEGSKA (reference sequence). Trimming cost V 1 base and J 5 bases; bases outside gene matches: 11. The CDR3 extends over 15 amino acids. The CDR3 reads CSARVRTGRVNEQYF. For the CDR3, the DNA is TGCAGTGCTAGAGTTCGGACAGGTCGGGTGAACGAGCAGTACTTC.

This clonotype has just a few counts. The chain uses TRBV7-9 and TRBJ2-7, with a tentative D call TRBD2 (6 bases). Between the trimmed V and J ends, which lost 5 bases and 3 bases, there was a span of 11 bases. The CDR3 loop spans 13 amino acids. The germline V gene has CDR1 SEHNR and CDR2 FQNEAQ (reference sequence). CDR3 protein: CASSHGTYYEQYF. The CDR3 nucleotides are TGTGCCAGCAGCCACGGGACTTACTACGAGCAGTACTTC.

This clonotype was counted only a few times. The V gene is TRBV6-1, the J gene TRBJ1-1; 8 bases align to TRBD1. The J segment lost 4 bases and the V segment lost 7 bases, leaving 8 bases of the junction unmatched. Germline CDR1 is MNHNS and CDR2 is SASEGT. The CDR3 extends over 14 amino acids. CDR3 in amino acids: CASTLTGAATEAFF. In DNA, the CDR3 is TGTGCCAGCACCCTGACAGGGGCTGCCACTGAAGCTTTCTTT.